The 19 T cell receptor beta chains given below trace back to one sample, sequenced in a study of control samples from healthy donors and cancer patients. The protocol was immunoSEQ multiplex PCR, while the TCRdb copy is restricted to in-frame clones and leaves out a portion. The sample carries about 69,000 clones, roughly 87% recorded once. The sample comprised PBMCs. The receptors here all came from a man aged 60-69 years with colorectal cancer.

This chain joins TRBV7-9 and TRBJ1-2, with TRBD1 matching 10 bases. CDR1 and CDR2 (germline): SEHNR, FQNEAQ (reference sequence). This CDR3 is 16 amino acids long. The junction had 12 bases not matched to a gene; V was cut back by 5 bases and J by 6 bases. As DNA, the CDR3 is TGTGCCAGCAGCGCGCTAGTTGCCGGGACAGGGGATGGCTACACCTTC. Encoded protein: CASSALVAGTGDGYTF.

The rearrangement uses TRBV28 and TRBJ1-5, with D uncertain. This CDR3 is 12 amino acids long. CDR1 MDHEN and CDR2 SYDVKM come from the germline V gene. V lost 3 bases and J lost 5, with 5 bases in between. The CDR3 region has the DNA TGTGCCAGCAGTTTCCGGGATCAGCCCCAGCATTTT. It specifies CASSFRDQPQHF. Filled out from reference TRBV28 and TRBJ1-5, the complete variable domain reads DVKVTQSSRYLVKRTGEKVFLECVQDMDHENMFWYRQDPGLGLRLIYFSYDVKMKEKGDIPEGYSVSREKKERFSLILESASTNQTSMYLCASSFRDQPQHFGDGTRLSIL.

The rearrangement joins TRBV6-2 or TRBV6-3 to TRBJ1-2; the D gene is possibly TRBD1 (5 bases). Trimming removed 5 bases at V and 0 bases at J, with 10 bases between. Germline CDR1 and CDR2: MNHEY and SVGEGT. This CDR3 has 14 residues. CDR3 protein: CASSRDGTNYGYTF. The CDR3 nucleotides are TGTGCCAGCAGTCGGGACGGGACTAACTATGGCTACACCTTC.

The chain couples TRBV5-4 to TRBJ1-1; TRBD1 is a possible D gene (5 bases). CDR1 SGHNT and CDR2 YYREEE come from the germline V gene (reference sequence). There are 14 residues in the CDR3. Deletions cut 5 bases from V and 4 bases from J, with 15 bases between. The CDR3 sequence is CASRSGTSATEAFF. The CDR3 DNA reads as TGTGCCAGCAGATCCGGGACCTCAGCCACTGAAGCTTTCTTT.

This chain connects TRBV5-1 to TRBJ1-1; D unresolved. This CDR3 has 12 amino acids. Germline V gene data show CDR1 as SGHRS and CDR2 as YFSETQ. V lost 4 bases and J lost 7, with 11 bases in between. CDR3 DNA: TGCGCCAGCAGCAGCACAGCAGATGAAGCTTTCTTT. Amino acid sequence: CASSSTADEAFF.

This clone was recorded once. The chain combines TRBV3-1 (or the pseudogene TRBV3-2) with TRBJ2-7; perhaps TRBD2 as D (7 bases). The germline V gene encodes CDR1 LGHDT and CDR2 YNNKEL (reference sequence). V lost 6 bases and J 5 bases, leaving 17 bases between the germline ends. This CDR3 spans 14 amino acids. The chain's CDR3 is CASSKTGGNDEQYF. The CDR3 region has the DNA TGTGCCAGCAGTAAGACGGGGGGCAACGACGAGCAGTACTTC.

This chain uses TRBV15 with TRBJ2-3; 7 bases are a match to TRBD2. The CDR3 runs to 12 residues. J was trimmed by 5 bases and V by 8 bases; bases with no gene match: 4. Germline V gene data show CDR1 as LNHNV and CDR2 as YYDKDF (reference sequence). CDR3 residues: CATARGLDTQYF. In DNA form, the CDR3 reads TGTGCCACCGCGCGGGGGTTAGATACGCAGTATTTT.

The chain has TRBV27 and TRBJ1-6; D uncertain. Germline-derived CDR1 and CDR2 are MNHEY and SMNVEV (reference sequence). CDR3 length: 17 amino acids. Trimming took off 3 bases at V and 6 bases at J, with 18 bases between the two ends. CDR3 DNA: TGTGCCAGCAGTTTTAGGCCACCGGATTACCTTAATTCACCCCTCCACTTT. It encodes CASSFRPPDYLNSPLHF.

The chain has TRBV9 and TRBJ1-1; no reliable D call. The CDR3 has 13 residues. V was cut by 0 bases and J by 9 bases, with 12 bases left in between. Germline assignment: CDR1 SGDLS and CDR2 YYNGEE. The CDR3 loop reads CASSVAIDGKAFF. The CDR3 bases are TGTGCCAGCAGCGTAGCTATAGACGGCAAAGCTTTCTTT.

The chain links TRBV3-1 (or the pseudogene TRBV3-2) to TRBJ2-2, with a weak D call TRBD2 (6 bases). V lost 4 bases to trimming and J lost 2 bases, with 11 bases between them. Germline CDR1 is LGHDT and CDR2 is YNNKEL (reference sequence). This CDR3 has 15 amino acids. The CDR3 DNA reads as TGTGCCAGCAGCCCGGGACTGGTTAACACCGGGGAGCTGTTTTTT. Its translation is CASSPGLVNTGELFF.

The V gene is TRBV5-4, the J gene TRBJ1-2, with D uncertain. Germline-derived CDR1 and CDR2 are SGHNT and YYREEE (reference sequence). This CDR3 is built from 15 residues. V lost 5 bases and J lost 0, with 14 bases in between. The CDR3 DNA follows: TGTGCCAGCAGTCGAACAGAGCGAGCTAACTATGGCTACACCTTC. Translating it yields CASSRTERANYGYTF.

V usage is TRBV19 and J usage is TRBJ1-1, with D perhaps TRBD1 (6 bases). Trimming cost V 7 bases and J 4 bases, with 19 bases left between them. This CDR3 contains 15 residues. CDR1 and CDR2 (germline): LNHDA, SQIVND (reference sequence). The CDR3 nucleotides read TGTGCCAGTACGCTGGGAAGGGGGTCGAGCACTGAAGCTTTCTTT. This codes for CASTLGRGSSTEAFF.

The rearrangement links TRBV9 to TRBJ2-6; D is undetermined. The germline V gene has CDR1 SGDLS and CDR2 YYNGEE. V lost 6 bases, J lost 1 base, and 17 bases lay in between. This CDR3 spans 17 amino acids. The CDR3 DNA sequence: TGTGCCAGCACCCCAGGACCGGTACTTTCTGGGGCCAACGTCCTGACTTTC. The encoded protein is CASTPGPVLSGANVLTF.

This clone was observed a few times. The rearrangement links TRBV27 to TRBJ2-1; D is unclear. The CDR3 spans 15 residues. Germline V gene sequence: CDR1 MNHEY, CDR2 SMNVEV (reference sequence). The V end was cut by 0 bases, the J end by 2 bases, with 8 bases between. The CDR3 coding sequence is TGTGCCAGCAGTTTATCAAACCCTACCTACAATGAGCAGTTCTTC. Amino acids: CASSLSNPTYNEQFF.

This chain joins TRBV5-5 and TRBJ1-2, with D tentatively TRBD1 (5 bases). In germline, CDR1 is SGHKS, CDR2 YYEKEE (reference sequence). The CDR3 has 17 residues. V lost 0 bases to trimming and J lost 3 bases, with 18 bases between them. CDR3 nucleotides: TGTGCCAGCAGCTTGGAGGTCGGCAGGGTCATTGACTATGGCTACACCTTC. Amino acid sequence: CASSLEVGRVIDYGYTF.

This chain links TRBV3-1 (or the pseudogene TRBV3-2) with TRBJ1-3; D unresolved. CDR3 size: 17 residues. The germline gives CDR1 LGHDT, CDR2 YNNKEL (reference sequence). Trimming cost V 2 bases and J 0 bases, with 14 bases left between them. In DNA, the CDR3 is TGTGCCAGCAGCCAAAATCTTTACGGGAGCTCTGGAAACACCATATATTTT. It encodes CASSQNLYGSSGNTIYF.

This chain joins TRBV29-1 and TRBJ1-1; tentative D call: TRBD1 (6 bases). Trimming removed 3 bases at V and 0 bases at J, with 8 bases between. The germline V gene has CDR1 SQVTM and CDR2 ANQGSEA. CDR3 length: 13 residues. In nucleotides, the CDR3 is TGCAGCGTTGACGGACAGCTGAACACTGAAGCTTTCTTT. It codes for CSVDGQLNTEAFF. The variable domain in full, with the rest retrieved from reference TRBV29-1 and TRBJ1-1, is SAVISQKPSRDICQRGTSLTIQCQVDSQVTMMFWYRQQPGQSLTLIATANQGSEATYESGFVIDKFPISRPNLTFSTLTVSNMSPEDSSIYLCSVDGQLNTEAFFGQGTRLTVV.

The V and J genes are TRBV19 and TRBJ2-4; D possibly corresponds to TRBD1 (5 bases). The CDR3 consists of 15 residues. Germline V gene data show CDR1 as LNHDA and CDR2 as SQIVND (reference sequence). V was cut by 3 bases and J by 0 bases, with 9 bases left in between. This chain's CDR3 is CASSMGQKAKNIQYF. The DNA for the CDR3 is TGTGCCAGTAGTATGGGGCAGAAAGCCAAAAACATTCAGTACTTC.

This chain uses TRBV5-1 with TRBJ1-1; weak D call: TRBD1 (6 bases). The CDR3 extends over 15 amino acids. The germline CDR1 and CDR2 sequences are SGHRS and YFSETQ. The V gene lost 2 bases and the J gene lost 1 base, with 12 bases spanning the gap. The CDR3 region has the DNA TGCGCCAGCAGCTTTTTGCAGGGGACGAACACTGAAGCTTTCTTT. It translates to CASSFLQGTNTEAFF. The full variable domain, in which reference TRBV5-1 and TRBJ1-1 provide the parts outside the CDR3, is KAGVTQTPRYLIKTRGQQVTLSCSPISGHRSVSWYQQTPGQGLQFLFEYFSETQRNKGNFPGRFSGRQFSNSRSEMNVSTLELGDSALYLCASSFLQGTNTEAFFGQGTRLTVV.